This T cell receptor (beta chain) was recovered during a study of blood T cell repertoires in COVID-19. CDR3 size: 17 residues. CDR1 and CDR2 (germline): KGHSH, LQKENI. V trimming: 3 bases; J trimming: 0 bases; junction bases outside the gene matches: 7. Seattle's cohort entered during active infection and was followed longitudinally. The authors' processing: Estimated nucleated cell counts came from reference gene primer amplification. Profiling relied on immunoSEQ multiplex PCR, and the TCRdb table lists in-frame clones only, not all of them. The V and J calls and clone size were taken over from that table, and D and trimming were inferred from the DNA. Among 150,000 to 200,000 clones listed, approximately 86% were seen once.

The V gene is TRBV18, the J gene TRBJ1-1, with TRBD1 matching 10 bases. The sequence was collected from a man older than 75 with COVID-19, enrolled during active disease. Sample: peripheral blood. DNA for the CDR3: TGTGCCAGCTCACCCGAGACAGGGGGCCCGTTGAACACTGAAGCTTTCTTT. Protein: CASSPETGGPLNTEAFF. Drawing the rest from reference TRBV18 and TRBJ1-1, the complete variable domain is NAGVMQNPRHLVRRRGQEARLRCSPMKGHSHVYWYRQLPEEGLKFMVYLQKENIIDESGMPKERFSAEFPKEGPSILRIQQVVRGDSAAYFCASSPETGGPLNTEAFFGQGTRLTVV.